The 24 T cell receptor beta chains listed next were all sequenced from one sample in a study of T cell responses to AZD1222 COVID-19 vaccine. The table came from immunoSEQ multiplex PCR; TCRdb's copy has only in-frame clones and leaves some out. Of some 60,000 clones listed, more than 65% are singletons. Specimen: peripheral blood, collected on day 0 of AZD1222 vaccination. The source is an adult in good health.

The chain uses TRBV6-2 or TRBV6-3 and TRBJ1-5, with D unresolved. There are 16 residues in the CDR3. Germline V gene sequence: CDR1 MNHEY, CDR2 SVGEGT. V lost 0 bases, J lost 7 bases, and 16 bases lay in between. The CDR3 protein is CASSYSMKPAAQPQHF. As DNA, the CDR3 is TGTGCCAGCAGTTACTCGATGAAACCCGCAGCACAGCCCCAGCATTTT.

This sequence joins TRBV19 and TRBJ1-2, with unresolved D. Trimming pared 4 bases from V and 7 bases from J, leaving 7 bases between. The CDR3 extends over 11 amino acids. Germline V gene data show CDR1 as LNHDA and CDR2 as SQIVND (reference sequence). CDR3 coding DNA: TGTGCCAGTAGTAGGTTTCGTGGCTACACCTTC. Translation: CASSRFRGYTF.

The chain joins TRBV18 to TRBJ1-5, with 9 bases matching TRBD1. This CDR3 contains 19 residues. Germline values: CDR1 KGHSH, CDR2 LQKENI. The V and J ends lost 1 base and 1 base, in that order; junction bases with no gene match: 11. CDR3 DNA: TGTGCCAGCTCACCACTACCATTTTCCGGGACAGGGAGCAATCAGCCCCAGCATTTT. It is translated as CASSPLPFSGTGSNQPQHF.

CDR3 nucleotide sequence: TGTGCCAGCAGCTCCCCACCAGGCCGGAGGGGCTCCTACGAGCAGTACGTC. Translated: CASSSPPGRRGSYEQYV. The chain uses TRBV7-9 and TRBJ2-7; a possible D gene is TRBD2 (6 bases). The CDR3 covers 17 residues. The ends were cut back, 4 bases at V and 0 bases at J, with 19 bases in the middle. Per the germline V gene, CDR1 is SEHNR and CDR2 is FQNEAQ (reference sequence).

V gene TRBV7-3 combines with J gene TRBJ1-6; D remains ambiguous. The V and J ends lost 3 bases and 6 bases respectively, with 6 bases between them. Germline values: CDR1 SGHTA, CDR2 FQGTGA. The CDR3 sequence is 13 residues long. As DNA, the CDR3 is TGTGCCAGCAGCTTTGACCTTAATTCACCCCTCCACTTT. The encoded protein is CASSFDLNSPLHF.

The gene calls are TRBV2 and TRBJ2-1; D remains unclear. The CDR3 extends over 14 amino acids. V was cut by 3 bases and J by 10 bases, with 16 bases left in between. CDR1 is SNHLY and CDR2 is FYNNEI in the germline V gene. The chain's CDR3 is CASSDFPLKEEQFF. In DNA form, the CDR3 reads TGTGCCAGCAGTGATTTCCCCCTCAAAGAGGAGCAGTTCTTC.

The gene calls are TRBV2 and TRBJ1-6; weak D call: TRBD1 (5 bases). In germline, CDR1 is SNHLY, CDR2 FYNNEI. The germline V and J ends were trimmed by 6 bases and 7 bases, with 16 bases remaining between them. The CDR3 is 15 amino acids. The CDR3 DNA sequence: TGTGCCAGCAGGGGGACTAGAAGTGGGAATTCACCCCTCCACTTT. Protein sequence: CASRGTRSGNSPLHF.

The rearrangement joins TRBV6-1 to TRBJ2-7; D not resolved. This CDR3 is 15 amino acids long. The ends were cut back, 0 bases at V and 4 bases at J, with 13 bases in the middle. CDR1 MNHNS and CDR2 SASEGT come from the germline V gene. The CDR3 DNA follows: TGTGCCAGCAGTGAAGCTGGCTGGATTCGATACGAGCAGTACGTC. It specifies CASSEAGWIRYEQYV.

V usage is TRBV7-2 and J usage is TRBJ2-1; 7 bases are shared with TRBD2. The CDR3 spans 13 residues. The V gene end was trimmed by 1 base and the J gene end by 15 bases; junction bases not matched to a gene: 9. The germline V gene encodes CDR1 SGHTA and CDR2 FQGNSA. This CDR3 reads CASSLGTAGVPFF. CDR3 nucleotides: TGTGCCAGCAGCTTAGGTACGGCGGGAGTGCCGTTCTTC.

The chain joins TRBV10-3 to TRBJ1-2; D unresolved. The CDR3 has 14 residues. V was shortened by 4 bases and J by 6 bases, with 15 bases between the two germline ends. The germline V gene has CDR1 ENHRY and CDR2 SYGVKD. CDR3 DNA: TGTGCCATCAGTGCCGAGCCTTATCCGGATGGCTACACCTTC. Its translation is CAISAEPYPDGYTF.

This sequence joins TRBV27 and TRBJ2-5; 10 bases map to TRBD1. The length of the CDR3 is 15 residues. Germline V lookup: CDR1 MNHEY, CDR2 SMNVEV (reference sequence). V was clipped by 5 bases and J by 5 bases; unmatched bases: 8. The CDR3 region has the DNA TGTGCCAGCAGTCCACAGACAGGGGGCTGGGAGACCCAGTACTTC. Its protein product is CASSPQTGGWETQYF.

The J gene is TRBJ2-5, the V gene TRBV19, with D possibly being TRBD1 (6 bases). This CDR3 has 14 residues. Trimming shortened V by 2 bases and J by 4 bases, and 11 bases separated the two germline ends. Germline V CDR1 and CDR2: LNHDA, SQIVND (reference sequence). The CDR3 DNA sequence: TGTGCCAGTAGTATATTGGGACATACAGAGACCCAGTACTTC. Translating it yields CASSILGHTETQYF.

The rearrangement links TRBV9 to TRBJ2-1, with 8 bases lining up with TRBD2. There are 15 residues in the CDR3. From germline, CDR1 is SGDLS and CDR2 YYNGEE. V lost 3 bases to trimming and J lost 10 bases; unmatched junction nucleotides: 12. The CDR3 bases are TGTGCCAGCAGCGCCTTGACAATCTCGGGAGGGGAGCAGTTCTTC. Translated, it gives CASSALTISGGEQFF.

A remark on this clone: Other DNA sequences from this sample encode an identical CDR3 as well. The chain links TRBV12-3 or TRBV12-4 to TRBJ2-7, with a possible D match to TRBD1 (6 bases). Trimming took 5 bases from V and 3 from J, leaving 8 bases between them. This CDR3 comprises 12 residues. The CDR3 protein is CASSLQGYEQYF. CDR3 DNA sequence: TGTGCCAGCAGTCTACAGGGCTACGAGCAGTACTTC.

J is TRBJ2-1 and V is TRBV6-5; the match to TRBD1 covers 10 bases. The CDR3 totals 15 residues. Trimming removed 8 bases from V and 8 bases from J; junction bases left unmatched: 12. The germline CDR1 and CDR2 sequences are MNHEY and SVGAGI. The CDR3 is CASRGWGQGNDEQFF. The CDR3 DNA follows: TGTGCCAGCCGGGGGTGGGGACAGGGGAACGATGAGCAGTTCTTC.

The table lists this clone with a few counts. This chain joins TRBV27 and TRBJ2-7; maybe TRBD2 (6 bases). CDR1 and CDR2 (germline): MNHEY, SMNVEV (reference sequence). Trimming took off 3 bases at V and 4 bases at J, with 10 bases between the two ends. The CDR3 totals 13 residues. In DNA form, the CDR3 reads TGTGCCAGCAGTTTCGGGCGGGGTTACGAGCAGTACTTC. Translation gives CASSFGRGYEQYF.

CDR3 nucleotides: TGTGCCTCGGGACTAGCGGGAGGAAATACGCAGTATTTT. The encoded protein is CASGLAGGNTQYF. This chain uses TRBV12-3 or TRBV12-4 with TRBJ2-3, with TRBD2 identical over 15 bases. The CDR3 runs 13 residues. The V and J ends lost 11 bases and 7 bases, in that order; junction bases with no gene match: 4.

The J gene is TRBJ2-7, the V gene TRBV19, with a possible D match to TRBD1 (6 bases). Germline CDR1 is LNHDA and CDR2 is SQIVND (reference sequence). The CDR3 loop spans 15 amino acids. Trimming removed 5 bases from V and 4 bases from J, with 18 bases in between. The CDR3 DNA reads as TGTGCCAGTAGTCCGGGACATACCAGTTCATACGAGCAGTACTTC. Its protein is CASSPGHTSSYEQYF.

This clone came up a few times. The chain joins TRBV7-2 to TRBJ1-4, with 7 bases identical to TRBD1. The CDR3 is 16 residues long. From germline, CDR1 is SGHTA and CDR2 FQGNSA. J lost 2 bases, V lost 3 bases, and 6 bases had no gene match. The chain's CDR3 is CASSLFRGTTNEKLFF. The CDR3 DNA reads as TGTGCCAGCAGCTTGTTCAGGGGGACGACTAATGAAAAACTGTTTTTT.

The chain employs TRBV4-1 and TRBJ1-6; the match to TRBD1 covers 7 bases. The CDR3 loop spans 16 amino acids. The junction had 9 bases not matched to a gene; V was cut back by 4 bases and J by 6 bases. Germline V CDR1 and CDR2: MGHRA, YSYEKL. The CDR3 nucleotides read TGCGCCAGCAGCCCCTCCCCGACAGGGTTTAATTCACCCCTCCACTTT. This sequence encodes CASSPSPTGFNSPLHF.

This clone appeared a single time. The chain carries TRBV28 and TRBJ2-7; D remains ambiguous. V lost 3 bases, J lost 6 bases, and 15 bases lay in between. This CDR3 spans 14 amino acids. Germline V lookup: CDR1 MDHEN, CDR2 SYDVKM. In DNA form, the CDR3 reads TGTGCCAGCAGTTTGGGTCGCCCCCTCCTCGAGCAGTACTTC. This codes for CASSLGRPLLEQYF.

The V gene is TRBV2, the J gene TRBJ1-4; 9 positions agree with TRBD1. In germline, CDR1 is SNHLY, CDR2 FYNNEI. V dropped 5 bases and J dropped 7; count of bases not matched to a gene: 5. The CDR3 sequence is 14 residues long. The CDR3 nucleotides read TGTGCCAGCAGTTCGGACAGGGGCGGTGAAAAACTGTTTTTT. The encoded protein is CASSSDRGGEKLFF.

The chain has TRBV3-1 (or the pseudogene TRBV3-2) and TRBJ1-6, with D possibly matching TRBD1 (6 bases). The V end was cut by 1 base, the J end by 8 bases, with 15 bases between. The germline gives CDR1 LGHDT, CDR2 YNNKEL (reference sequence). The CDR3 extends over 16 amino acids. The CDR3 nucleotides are TGTGCCAGCAGCCAAGGGGGGGCGCGTAAGGATTCACCCCTCCACTTT. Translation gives CASSQGGARKDSPLHF.

The CDR3 loop is CASRPSTSRNEQFF. CDR3 sequence (DNA): TGTGCCAGCAGACCATCGACGAGCAGAAATGAGCAGTTCTTC. This sequence joins TRBV5-8 and TRBJ2-1; D gene uncertain. The ends were cut back, 5 bases at V and 7 bases at J, with 16 bases in the middle. Germline V gene data show CDR1 as SGHTS and CDR2 as YDEGEE. This CDR3 is 14 amino acids long.